This TCR beta chain was recorded in a study of blood T cell repertoires in COVID-19. Cohorts were based on clinical histories the participants reported. Germline CDR1 GTSNPN, CDR2 SVGIG (reference sequence). Trimming removed 5 bases from V and 7 bases from J; junction bases left unmatched: 8. This CDR3 contains 14 residues. Libraries were prepared by immunoSEQ multiplex PCR; TCRdb keeps only in-frame clonotypes and omits some of them. The sample lists about 270,000 clones, about 88% seen once, with under 3.5% in the top ten. The sample comprised PBMCs or T cells enriched from blood (not recorded which). The sequence derives from a woman between 45 and 60 years old who had recovered from COVID-19. V is TRBV30 and J is TRBJ1-4; 9 positions match TRBD1. CDR3: CAWGNRGLAEKLFF. CDR3 coding DNA: TGTGCCTGGGGCAACAGGGGGCTCGCTGAAAAACTGTTTTTT.